Here is one T cell receptor (beta chain) with its context. Its target is unknown. The CDR3 totals 14 residues. V lost 5 bases to trimming and J lost 0 bases, with 10 bases between them. The germline V gene has CDR1 PRHDT and CDR2 FYEKMQ (reference sequence). The entry originates in a study of post-analysis software for immune sequencing data. Study-level findings and limits: Diversity measured as normalized Chao1 was significantly lower in multiple sclerosis patients than in controls. TRBV5-6, TRBV5-1 and TRBV20-1 were among roughly five TRBV segments more frequent in patients than controls. Same-batch samples co-clustered strongly by F measure.

Sequencing libraries made from TCR beta cDNA carried unique molecular identifiers. The authors obtained roughly 500,000 cDNA molecules from about 0.94 to 9.7 million T cells. TCRdb redid the calling of the PCR reads with MiXCR, one entry per CDR3 protein. The table lists 400,000 to 500,000 distinct CDR3 sequences, about 40% of them singletons. The sample comprised blood. V usage is TRBV13 and J usage is TRBJ1-1; no clear D gene. The source is a girl under 10 years old with multiple sclerosis. CDR3 nucleotide sequence: TGTGCCAGCAGCATTGGACCGGTGAACACTGAAGCTTTCTTT. Protein sequence: CASSIGPVNTEAFF.